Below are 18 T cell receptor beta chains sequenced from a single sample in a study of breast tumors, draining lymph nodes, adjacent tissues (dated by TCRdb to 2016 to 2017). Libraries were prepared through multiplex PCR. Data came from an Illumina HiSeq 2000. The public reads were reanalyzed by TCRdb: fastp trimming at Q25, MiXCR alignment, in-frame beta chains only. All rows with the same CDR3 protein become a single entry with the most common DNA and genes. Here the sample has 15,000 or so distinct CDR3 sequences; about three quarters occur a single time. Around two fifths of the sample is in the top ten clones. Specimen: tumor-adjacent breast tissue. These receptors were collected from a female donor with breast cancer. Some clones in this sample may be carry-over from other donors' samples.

The CDR3 coding sequence is TGTGCCAGCAGCCTAAGGGGGGATATGGAAGAGACCCAGTACTTC. This translates into CASSLRGDMEETQYF. The chain uses TRBV11-3 and TRBJ2-5, with D possibly called TRBD1 or TRBD2 (6 bases each). This CDR3 is 15 amino acids long. V was pared by 5 bases and J by 3 bases, with 16 bases between. Per the germline V gene, CDR1 is SGHNT and CDR2 is YENEEA. Drawing the rest from reference TRBV11-3 and TRBJ2-5, the complete variable domain is EAGVVQSPRYKIIEKKQPVAFWCNPISGHNTLYWYLQNLGQGPELLIRYENEEAVDDSQLPKDRFSAERLKGVDSTLKIQPAELGDSAVYLCASSLRGDMEETQYFGPGTRLLVL.

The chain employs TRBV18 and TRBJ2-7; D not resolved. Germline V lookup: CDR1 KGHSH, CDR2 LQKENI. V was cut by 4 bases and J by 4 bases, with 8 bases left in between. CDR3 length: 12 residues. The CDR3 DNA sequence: TGTGCCAGCTCACTTGATCCTTACGAGCAGTACTTC. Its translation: CASSLDPYEQYF.

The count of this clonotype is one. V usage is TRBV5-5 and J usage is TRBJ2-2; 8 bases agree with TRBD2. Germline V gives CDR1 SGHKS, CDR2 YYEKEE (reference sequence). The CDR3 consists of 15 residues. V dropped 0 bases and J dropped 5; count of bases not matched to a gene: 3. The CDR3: CASSLGAGATGELFF. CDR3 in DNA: TGTGCCAGCAGCTTGGGAGCGGGGGCTACCGGGGAGCTGTTTTTT.

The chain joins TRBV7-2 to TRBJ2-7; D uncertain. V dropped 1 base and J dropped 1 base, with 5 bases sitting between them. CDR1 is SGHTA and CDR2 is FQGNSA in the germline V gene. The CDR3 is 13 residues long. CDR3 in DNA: TGTGCCAGCAGCTTAGGTCCATCCTACGAGCAGTACTTC. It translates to CASSLGPSYEQYF.

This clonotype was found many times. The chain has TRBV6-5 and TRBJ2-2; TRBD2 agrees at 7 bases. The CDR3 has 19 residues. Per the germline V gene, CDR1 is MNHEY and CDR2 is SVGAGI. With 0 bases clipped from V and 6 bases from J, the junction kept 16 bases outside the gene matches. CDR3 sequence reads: CASSYSMGAGAANAGELFF. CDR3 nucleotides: TGTGCCAGCAGTTACTCGATGGGTGCGGGAGCTGCCAACGCCGGGGAGCTGTTTTTT.

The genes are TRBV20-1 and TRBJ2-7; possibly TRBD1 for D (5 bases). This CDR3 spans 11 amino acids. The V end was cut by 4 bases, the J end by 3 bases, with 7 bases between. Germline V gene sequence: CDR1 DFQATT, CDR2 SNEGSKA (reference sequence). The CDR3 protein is CSAKDSYEQYF. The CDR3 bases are TGCAGTGCTAAAGACAGCTACGAGCAGTACTTC.

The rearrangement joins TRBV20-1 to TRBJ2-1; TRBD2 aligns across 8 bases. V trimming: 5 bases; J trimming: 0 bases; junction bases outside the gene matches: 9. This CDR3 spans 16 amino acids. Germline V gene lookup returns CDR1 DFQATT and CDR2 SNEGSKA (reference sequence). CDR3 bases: TGCAGTGCTGAGACTAGCGTCCAAAGCTCCTACAATGAGCAGTTCTTC. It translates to CSAETSVQSSYNEQFF.

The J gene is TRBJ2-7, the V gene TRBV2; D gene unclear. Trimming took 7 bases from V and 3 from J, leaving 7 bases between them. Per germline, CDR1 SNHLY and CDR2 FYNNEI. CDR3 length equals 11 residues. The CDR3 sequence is CASKAIYEQYF. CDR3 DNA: TGTGCCAGCAAGGCTATCTACGAGCAGTACTTC. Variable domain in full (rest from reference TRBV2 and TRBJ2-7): EPEVTQTPSHQVTQMGQEVILRCVPISNHLYFYWYRQILGQKVEFLVSFYNNEISEKSEIFDDQFSVERPDGSNFTLKIRSTKLEDSAMYFCASKAIYEQYFGPGTRLTVT.

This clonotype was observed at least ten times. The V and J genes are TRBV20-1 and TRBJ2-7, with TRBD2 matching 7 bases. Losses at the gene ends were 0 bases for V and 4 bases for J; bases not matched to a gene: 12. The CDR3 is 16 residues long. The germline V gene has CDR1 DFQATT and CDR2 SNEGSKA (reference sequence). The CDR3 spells CSARDGGGRGGYEQYF. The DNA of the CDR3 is TGCAGTGCTAGAGATGGTGGCGGGAGAGGTGGGTACGAGCAGTACTTC.

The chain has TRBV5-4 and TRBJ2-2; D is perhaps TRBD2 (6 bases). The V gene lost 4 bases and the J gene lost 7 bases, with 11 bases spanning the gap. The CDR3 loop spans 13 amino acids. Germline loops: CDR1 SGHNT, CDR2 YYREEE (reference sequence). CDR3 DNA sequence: TGTGCCAGCAGCCCCGGGACTGGCGGGGAGCTGTTTTTT. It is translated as CASSPGTGGELFF. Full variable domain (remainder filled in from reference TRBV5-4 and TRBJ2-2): ETGVTQSPTHLIKTRGQQVTLRCSSQSGHNTVSWYQQALGQGPQFIFQYYREEENGRGNFPPRFSGLQFPNYSSELNVNALELDDSALYLCASSPGTGGELFFGEGSRLTVL.

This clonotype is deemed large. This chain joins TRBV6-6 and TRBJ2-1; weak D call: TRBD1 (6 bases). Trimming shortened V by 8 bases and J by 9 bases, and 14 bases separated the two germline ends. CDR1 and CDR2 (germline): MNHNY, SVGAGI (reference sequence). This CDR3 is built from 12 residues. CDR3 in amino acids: CASEQGLGEQFF. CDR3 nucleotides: TGTGCCAGCGAACAGGGTTTAGGTGAGCAGTTCTTC.

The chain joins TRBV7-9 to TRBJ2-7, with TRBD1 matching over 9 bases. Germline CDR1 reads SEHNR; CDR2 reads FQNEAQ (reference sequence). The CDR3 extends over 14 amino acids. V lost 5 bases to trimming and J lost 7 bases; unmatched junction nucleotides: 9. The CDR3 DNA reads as TGTGCCAGCAGCCCCGGGACAGGGCAAGGAGAGCAGTACTTC. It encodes CASSPGTGQGEQYF.

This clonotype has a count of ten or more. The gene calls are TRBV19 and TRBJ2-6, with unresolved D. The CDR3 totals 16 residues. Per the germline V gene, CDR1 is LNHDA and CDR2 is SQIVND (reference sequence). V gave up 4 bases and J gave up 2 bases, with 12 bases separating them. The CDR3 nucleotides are TGTGCCAGTAGTACACTGCCCGGTCCTGGGGCCAACGTCCTGACTTTC. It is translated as CASSTLPGPGANVLTF. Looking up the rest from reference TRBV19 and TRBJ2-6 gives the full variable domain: DGGITQSPKYLFRKEGQNVTLSCEQNLNHDAMYWYRQDPGQGLRLIYYSQIVNDFQKGDIAEGYSVSREKKESFPLTVTSAQKNPTAFYLCASSTLPGPGANVLTFGAGSRLTVL.

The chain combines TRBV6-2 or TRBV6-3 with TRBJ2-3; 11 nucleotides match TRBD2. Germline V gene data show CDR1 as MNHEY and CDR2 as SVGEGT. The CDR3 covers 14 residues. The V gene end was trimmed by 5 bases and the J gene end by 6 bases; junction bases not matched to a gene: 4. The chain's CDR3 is CASSILAGDDTQYF. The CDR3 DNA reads TGTGCCAGCAGTATACTAGCGGGAGACGATACGCAGTATTTT.

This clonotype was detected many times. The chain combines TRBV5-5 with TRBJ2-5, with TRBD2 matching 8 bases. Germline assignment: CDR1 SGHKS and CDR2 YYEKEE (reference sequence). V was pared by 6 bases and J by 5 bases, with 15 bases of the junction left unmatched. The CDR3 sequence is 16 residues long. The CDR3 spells CASTPRGAGAAETQYF. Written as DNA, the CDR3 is TGTGCCAGCACCCCGAGGGGAGCGGGAGCCGCGGAGACCCAGTACTTC.

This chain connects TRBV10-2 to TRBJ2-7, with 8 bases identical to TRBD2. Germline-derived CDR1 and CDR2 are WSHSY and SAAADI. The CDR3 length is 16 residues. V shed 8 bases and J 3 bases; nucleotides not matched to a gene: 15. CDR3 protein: CASLGSGSTRGYEQYF. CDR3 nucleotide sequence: TGCGCCAGCCTAGGGAGCGGGAGCACCCGAGGCTACGAGCAGTACTTC.

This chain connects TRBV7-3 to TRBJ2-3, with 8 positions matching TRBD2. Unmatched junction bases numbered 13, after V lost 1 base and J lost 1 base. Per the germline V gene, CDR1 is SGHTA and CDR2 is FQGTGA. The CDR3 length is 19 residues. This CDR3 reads CASSLMGRATSGGTDTQYF. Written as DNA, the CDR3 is TGTGCCAGCAGCTTAATGGGAAGGGCTACTAGCGGTGGCACAGATACGCAGTATTTT. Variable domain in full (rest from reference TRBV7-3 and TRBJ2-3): GAGVSQTPSNKVTEKGKYVELRCDPISGHTALYWYRQSLGQGPEFLIYFQGTGAADDSGLPNDRFFAVRPEGSVSTLKIQRTERGDSAVYLCASSLMGRATSGGTDTQYFGPGTRLTVL.

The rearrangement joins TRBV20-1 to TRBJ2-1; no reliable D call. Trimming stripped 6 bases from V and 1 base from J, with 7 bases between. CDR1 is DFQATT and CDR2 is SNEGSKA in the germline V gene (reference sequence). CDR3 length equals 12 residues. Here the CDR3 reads CSAVSSYNEQFF. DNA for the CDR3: TGCAGTGCCGTTTCTTCCTACAATGAGCAGTTCTTC.